The entry that follows covers one TCR beta chain sequence. The sample originates from a study of blood T cell repertoires in COVID-19. Study information: Spain, Italy and the United States supplied samples that represented acute and convalescent COVID-19. Sources were T cells, B-cell-depleted T cells, or PBMCs; the material itself was cDNA or gDNA.

In the authors' workflow: Reference gene primer amplification in the assay estimated nucleated cell counts. TCRdb keeps only in-frame clones here, not all; method: immunoSEQ multiplex PCR. That table gives V, J and clone size, and the DNA gave D and trimming. This table holds about 64,000 clones, about 86% found once. This CDR3 region has 15 residues. Germline V CDR1 and CDR2: SGHKS, YYEKEE (reference sequence). The V end lost 2 bases, the J end lost 1 base, and 10 bases lay between the germline ends. This chain uses TRBV5-5 with TRBJ1-5; D gene ambiguous. The TCR comes from a man aged 40-49 years with acute or convalescent COVID-19. Sequencing input: peripheral blood. The CDR3 loop reads CASSLSGRSNQPQHF. Here the CDR3 DNA reads TGTGCCAGCAGCTTAAGTGGGCGCAGCAATCAGCCCCAGCATTTT.